This T cell receptor (beta chain) was sequenced for a study of T cells in Graves' hyperthyroidism and ophthalmopathy. What was amplified from RNA transcripts were TCR beta CDR3 regions. HTBI primers were the set used in a first-round RT-PCR of the TCR CDR3. TCRdb processed the multiplex PCR reads anew with MiXCR; each CDR3 protein has one entry. The sample lists fewer than 110,000 distinct CDR3 sequences; approximately 15% were seen once. Germline CDR1 LGHDT, CDR2 YNNKEL (reference sequence). The ends lost 4 bases at V and 0 bases at J; junction bases unmatched: 15. This CDR3 has 20 amino acids. Each diagnosis drew on symptoms, thyroxine, TRAb, thyroid ultrasound and orbital computed tomography findings. This clonotype was counted only a few times.

This TCR came from a woman aged 45-65 years with Graves' hyperthyroidism. The rearrangement links TRBV3-1 to TRBJ2-1; 10 nucleotides align to TRBD2. The sequenced material came from blood. CDR3 in DNA: TGTGCCAGCAGCCCTGAACGGAAAAGCGGGAGGGCTCCCTCCTACAATGAGCAGTTCTTC. Translating gives CASSPERKSGRAPSYNEQFF.